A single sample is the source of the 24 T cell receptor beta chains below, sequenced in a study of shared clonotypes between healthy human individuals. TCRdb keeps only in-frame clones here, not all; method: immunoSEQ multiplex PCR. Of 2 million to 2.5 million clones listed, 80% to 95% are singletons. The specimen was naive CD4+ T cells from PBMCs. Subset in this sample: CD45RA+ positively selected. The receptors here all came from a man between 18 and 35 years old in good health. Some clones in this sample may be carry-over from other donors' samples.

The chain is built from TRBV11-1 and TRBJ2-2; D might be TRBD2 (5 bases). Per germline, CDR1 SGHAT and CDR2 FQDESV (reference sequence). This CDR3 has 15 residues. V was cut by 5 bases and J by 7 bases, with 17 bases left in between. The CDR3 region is CASSRSTAGVGELFF. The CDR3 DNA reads TGTGCCAGCAGCCGATCGACCGCCGGGGTCGGGGAGCTGTTTTTT.

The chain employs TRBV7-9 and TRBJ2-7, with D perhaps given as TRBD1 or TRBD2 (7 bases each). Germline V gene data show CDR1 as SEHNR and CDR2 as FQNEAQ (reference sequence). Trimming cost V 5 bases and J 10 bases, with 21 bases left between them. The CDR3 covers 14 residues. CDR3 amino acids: CASSIQGGAARQYF. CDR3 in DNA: TGTGCCAGCAGCATCCAGGGGGGGGCGGCAAGACAGTACTTC.

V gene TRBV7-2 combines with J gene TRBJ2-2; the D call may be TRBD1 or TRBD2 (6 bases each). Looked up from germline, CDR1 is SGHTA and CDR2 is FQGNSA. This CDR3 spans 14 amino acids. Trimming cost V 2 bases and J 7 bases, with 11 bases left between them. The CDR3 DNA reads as TGTGCCAGCAGCTTATACGGGGGCGGCGGGGAGCTGTTTTTT. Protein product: CASSLYGGGGELFF.

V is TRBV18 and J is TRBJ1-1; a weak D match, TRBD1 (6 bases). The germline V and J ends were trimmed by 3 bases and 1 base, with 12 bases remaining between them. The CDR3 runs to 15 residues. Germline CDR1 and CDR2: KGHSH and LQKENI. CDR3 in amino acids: CASSPTLTGNTEAFF. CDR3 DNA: TGTGCCAGCTCACCTACTCTGACAGGGAACACTGAAGCTTTCTTT.

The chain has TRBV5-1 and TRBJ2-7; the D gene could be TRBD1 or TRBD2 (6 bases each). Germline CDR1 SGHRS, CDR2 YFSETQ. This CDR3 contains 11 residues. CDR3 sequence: CDFPRGGEQYF. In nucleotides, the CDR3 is TGCGACTTCCCCAGGGGAGGCGAGCAGTACTTC.

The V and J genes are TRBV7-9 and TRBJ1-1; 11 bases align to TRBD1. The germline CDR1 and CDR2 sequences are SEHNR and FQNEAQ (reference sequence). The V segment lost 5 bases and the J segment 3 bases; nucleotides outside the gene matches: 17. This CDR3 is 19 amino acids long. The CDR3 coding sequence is TGTGCCAGCAGCCGCCGAGCCCAGGACAGGGGGCCGGGGTACACTGAAGCTTTCTTT. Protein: CASSRRAQDRGPGYTEAFF.

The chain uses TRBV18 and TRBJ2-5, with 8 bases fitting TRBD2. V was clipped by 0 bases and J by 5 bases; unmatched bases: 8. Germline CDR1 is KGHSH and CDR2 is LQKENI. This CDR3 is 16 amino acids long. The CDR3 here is CASSPPGGRNGETQYF. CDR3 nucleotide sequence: TGTGCCAGCTCACCACCAGGCGGGAGGAATGGTGAGACCCAGTACTTC.

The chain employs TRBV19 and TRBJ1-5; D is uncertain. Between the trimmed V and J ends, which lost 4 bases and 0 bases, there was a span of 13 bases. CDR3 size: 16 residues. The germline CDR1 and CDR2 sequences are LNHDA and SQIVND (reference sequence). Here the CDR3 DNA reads TGTGCCAGTAGTACTACGGGCAGTTATAGCAATCAGCCCCAGCATTTT. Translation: CASSTTGSYSNQPQHF.

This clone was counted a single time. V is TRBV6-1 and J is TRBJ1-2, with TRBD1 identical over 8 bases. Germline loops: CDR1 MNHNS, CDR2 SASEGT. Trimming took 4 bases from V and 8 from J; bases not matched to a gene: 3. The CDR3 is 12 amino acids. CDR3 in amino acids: CASSARTGGYTF. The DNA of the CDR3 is TGTGCCAGCAGTGCCCGGACAGGGGGCTACACCTTC.

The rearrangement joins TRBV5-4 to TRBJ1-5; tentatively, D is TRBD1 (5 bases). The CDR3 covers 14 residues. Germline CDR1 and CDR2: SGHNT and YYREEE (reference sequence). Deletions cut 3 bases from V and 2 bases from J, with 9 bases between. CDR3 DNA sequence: TGTGCCAGCAGCTGGGACGGGGGCAATCAGCCCCAGCATTTT. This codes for CASSWDGGNQPQHF.

The CDR3 DNA follows: TGTGCCAGCAGCGTAGTGGGCTGGGATTACGAGCAGTACTTC. It codes for CASSVVGWDYEQYF. The chain recombines TRBV9 with TRBJ2-7; no clear D. The germline V gene encodes CDR1 SGDLS and CDR2 YYNGEE. This CDR3 region has 14 residues. V was trimmed by 0 bases and J by 4 bases, leaving 11 bases between them.

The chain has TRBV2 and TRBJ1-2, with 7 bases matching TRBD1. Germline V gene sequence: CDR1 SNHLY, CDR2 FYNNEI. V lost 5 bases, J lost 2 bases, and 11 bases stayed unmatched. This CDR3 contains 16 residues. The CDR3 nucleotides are TGTGCCAGCAGTATCCGACCGGGACAGACAAACTATGGCTACACCTTC. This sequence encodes CASSIRPGQTNYGYTF. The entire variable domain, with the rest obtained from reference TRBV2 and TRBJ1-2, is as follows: EPEVTQTPSHQVTQMGQEVILRCVPISNHLYFYWYRQILGQKVEFLVSFYNNEISEKSEIFDDQFSVERPDGSNFTLKIRSTKLEDSAMYFCASSIRPGQTNYGYTFGSGTRLTVV.

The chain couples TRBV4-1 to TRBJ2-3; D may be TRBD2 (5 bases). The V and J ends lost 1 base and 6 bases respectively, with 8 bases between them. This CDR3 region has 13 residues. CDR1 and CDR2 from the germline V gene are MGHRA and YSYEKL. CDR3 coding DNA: TGCGCCAGCAGCCAAGGATCGGGGGATACGCAGTATTTT. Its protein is CASSQGSGDTQYF.

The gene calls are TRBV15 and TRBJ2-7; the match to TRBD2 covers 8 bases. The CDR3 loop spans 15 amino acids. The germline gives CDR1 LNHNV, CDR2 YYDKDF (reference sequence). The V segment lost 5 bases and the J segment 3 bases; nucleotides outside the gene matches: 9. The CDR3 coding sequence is TGTGCCACCAGCGTCACTAGCGGATCAATCTACGAGCAGTACTTC. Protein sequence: CATSVTSGSIYEQYF. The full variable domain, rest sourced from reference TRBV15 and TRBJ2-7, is DAMVIQNPRYQVTQFGKPVTLSCSQTLNHNVMYWYQQKSSQAPKLLFHYYDKDFNNEADTPDNFQSRRPNTSFCFLDIRSPGLGDTAMYLCATSVTSGSIYEQYFGPGTRLTVT.

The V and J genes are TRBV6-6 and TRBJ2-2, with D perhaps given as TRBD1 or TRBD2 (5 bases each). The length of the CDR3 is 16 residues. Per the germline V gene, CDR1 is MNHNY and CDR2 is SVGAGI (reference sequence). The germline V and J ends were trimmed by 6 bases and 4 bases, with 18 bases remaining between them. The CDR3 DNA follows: TGTGCCAGCAGCCCATGGGACCCAGCAGCCACCGGGGAGCTGTTTTTT. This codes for CASSPWDPAATGELFF.

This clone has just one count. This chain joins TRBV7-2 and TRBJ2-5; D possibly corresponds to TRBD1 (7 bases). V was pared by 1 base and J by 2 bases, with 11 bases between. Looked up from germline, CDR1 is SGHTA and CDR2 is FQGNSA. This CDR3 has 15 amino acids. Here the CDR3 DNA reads TGTGCCAGCAGCTTAGGGAGGGGGCTTCAAGAGACCCAGTACTTC. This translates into CASSLGRGLQETQYF.

CDR3 sequence: CASSWGTGGYTIYF. The CDR3 nucleotides read TGTGCCAGCAGCTGGGGAACAGGGGGATACACCATATATTTT. The rearrangement links TRBV5-6 to TRBJ1-3; 8 bases are shared with TRBD1. The V segment lost 3 bases and the J segment 8 bases; nucleotides outside the gene matches: 7. This CDR3 has 14 residues. The germline gives CDR1 SGHDT, CDR2 YYEEEE.

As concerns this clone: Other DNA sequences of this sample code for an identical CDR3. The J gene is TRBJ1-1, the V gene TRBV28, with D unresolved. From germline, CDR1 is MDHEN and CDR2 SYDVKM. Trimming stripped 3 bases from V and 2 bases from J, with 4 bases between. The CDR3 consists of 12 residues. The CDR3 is CASSFPNTEAFF. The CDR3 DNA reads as TGTGCCAGCAGTTTTCCTAACACTGAAGCTTTCTTT.

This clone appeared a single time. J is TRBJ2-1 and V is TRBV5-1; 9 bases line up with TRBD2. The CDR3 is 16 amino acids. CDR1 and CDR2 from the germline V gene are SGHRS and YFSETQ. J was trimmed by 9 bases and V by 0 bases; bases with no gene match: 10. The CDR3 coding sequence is TGCGCCAGCAGCTTGGGGGTAGCGGGAGTAGGAACTGAGCAGTTCTTC. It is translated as CASSLGVAGVGTEQFF.

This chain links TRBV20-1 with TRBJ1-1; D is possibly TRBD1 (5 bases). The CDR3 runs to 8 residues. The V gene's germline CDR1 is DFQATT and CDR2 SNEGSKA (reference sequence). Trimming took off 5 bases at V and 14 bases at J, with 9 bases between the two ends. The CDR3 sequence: CSAGGDFF. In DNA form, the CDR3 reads TGCAGTGCTGGGGGGGACTTCTTT.

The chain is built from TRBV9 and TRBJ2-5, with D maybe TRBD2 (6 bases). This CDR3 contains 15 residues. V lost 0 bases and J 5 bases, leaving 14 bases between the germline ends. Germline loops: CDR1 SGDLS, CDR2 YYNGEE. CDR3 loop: CASSVAYGAGETQYF. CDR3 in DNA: TGTGCCAGCAGCGTAGCGTATGGGGCGGGGGAGACCCAGTACTTC. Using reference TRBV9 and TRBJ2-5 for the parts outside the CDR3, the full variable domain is DSGVTQTPKHLITATGQRVTLRCSPRSGDLSVYWYQQSLDQGLQFLIQYYNGEERAKGNILERFSAQQFPDLHSELNLSSLELGDSALYFCASSVAYGAGETQYFGPGTRLLVL.

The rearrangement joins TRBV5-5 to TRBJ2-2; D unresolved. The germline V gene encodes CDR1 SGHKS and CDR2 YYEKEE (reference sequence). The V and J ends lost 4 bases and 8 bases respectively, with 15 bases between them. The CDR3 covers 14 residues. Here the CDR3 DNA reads TGTGCCAGCAGCCTTGGACCTGGTTCTGGGGAGCTGTTTTTT. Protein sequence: CASSLGPGSGELFF. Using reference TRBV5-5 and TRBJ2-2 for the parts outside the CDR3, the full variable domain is DAGVTQSPTHLIKTRGQQVTLRCSPISGHKSVSWYQQVLGQGPQFIFQYYEKEERGRGNFPDRFSARQFPNYSSELNVNALLLGDSALYLCASSLGPGSGELFFGEGSRLTVL.

CDR3: CASRGTAGTGGPEDTQYF. Written as DNA, the CDR3 is TGTGCCAGCAGAGGGACAGCCGGTACGGGAGGGCCGGAAGATACGCAGTATTTT. The chain is built from TRBV7-9 and TRBJ2-3, with D possibly matching TRBD2 (8 bases). The germline V gene has CDR1 SEHNR and CDR2 FQNEAQ (reference sequence). Between the trimmed V and J ends, which lost 6 bases and 5 bases, there was a span of 27 bases. The CDR3 sequence is 18 residues long.

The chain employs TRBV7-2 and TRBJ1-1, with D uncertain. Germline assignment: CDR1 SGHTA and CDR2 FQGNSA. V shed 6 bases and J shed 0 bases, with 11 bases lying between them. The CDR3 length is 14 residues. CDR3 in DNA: TGTGCCAGCAGGCTCCGGGCCATGAACACTGAAGCTTTCTTT. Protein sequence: CASRLRAMNTEAFF.